One and the same sample provided the 28 T cell receptor beta chains below, sequenced in a study of T cells in localized non-small cell lung cancer. Clones were sequenced by immunoSEQ multiplex PCR, and TCRdb holds only the in-frame ones, with some missing. Of around 35,000 clones in the sample, around 80% were seen once. The material sequenced was peripheral blood, taken before any cancer treatment. These receptors came from a male donor at least 60 years old with stage III squamous cell lung carcinoma.

V usage is TRBV7-9 and J usage is TRBJ1-2; D not resolved. Between the trimmed V and J ends, which lost 8 bases and 8 bases, there was a span of 18 bases. CDR3 length equals 13 residues. CDR1 and CDR2 from the germline V gene are SEHNR and FQNEAQ (reference sequence). This chain's CDR3 is CASLPLGVGGYTF. The CDR3 DNA reads TGTGCCAGCCTCCCGCTGGGTGTCGGGGGCTACACCTTC.

The chain uses TRBV9 and TRBJ2-5, with 13 bases matching TRBD2. Germline V lookup: CDR1 SGDLS, CDR2 YYNGEE. V was clipped by 0 bases and J by 2 bases; unmatched bases: 1. This CDR3 is built from 16 residues. CDR3 in amino acids: CASSVGGLAGQETQYF. DNA of the CDR3: TGTGCCAGCAGCGTAGGGGGACTAGCGGGGCAAGAGACCCAGTACTTC.

This clone was found a few times. The V gene is TRBV7-8, the J gene TRBJ2-5; unclear D gene. With 1 base removed from V and 0 bases from J, the gap between germline ends came to 9 bases. Germline CDR1 and CDR2: SGHVS and FQNEAQ. The length of the CDR3 is 15 residues. The CDR3 region is CASSLGFKYQETQYF. The DNA for the CDR3 is TGTGCCAGCAGCTTAGGATTTAAGTACCAAGAGACCCAGTACTTC.

J is TRBJ2-7 and V is TRBV4-3; 8 positions agree with TRBD1. The junction had 7 bases not matched to a gene; V was cut back by 0 bases and J by 3 bases. Germline values: CDR1 LGHNA, CDR2 YSLEER. The CDR3 spans 16 residues. CDR3 nucleotide sequence: TGCGCCAGCAGCCAAGAAAGCTCCGGGACAGGCTACGAGCAGTACTTC. This gives the protein CASSQESSGTGYEQYF.

The J gene is TRBJ2-4, the V gene TRBV28; weak D call: TRBD2 (5 bases). Germline assignment: CDR1 MDHEN and CDR2 SYDVKM. This CDR3 region has 19 residues. The V and J ends lost 3 bases and 0 bases respectively, with 21 bases between them. The CDR3 DNA follows: TGTGCCAGCAGTTTCAGATCCGGGGTCGCTGAACTAGCCAAAAACATTCAGTACTTC. Protein product: CASSFRSGVAELAKNIQYF.

Only one count was recorded for this clone. The rearrangement uses TRBV6-6 and TRBJ2-3, with a possible D match to TRBD2 (6 bases). The CDR3 consists of 14 residues. Between the trimmed V and J ends, which lost 8 bases and 3 bases, there was a span of 15 bases. The germline CDR1 and CDR2 sequences are MNHNY and SVGAGI (reference sequence). The CDR3 here is CASFPGTRTDTQYF. The CDR3 DNA is TGTGCCAGCTTCCCCGGGACTCGTACAGATACGCAGTATTTT.

J is TRBJ2-6 and V is TRBV9; 7 bases map to TRBD1. In germline, CDR1 is SGDLS, CDR2 YYNGEE. The CDR3 contains 15 residues. V shed 2 bases, J shed 1 base, and the junction held 0 bases outside the gene matches. The CDR3 DNA reads TGTGCCAGCAGCGTGACAGGGTCTGGGGCCAACGTCCTGACTTTC. Protein sequence: CASSVTGSGANVLTF.

This rearrangement joins TRBV6-6 to TRBJ1-4, with a tentative D call TRBD1 (6 bases). This CDR3 has 14 amino acids. CDR1 is MNHNY, CDR2 SVGAGI, per germline (reference sequence). The ends were cut back, 6 bases at V and 5 bases at J, with 13 bases in the middle. DNA for the CDR3: TGTGCCAGCAGCAGGACAGAGAGCAATGAAAAACTGTTTTTT. Amino acid sequence: CASSRTESNEKLFF.

V usage is TRBV7-2 and J usage is TRBJ1-2; no firm D call. CDR1 and CDR2 (germline): SGHTA, FQGNSA. The CDR3 totals 14 residues. With 2 bases removed from V and 6 bases from J, the gap between germline ends came to 13 bases. The CDR3 reads CASSLPGRVHGYTF. CDR3 nucleotides: TGTGCCAGCAGCTTACCCGGGAGGGTGCATGGCTACACCTTC.

The gene calls are TRBV6-4 and TRBJ2-3; perhaps TRBD2 as D (5 bases). Trimming took 2 bases from V and 2 from J, leaving 11 bases between them. The CDR3 totals 15 residues. Per the germline V gene, CDR1 is MRHNA and CDR2 is SNTAGT. CDR3: CASSDPSGPTDTQYF. Here the CDR3 DNA reads TGTGCCAGCAGTGACCCCAGCGGACCCACAGATACGCAGTATTTT.

This clone was picked up one time. The chain employs TRBV6-6 and TRBJ2-1; 7 bases map to TRBD2. The junction had 3 bases not matched to a gene; V was cut back by 2 bases and J by 2 bases. CDR3 length equals 15 residues. Looked up from germline, CDR1 is MNHNY and CDR2 is SVGAGI (reference sequence). CDR3 sequence: CASSYGEGPYNEQFF. The DNA for the CDR3 is TGTGCCAGCAGTTACGGGGAGGGCCCCTACAATGAGCAGTTCTTC.

The gene calls are TRBV7-9 and TRBJ2-2; D is unresolved. In germline, CDR1 is SEHNR, CDR2 FQNEAQ (reference sequence). The CDR3 covers 14 residues. V was shortened by 5 bases and J by 3 bases, with 10 bases between the two germline ends. The CDR3 sequence is CASSQVGYTGELFF. The DNA for the CDR3 is TGTGCCAGCAGCCAAGTGGGGTACACCGGGGAGCTGTTTTTT.

The V gene is TRBV29-1, the J gene TRBJ2-3; perhaps TRBD2 as D (6 bases). In germline, CDR1 is SQVTM, CDR2 ANQGSEA. CDR3 size: 14 residues. V lost 4 bases, J lost 7 bases, and 18 bases lay in between. This chain's CDR3 is CSVVSGESQNTQYF. In DNA form, the CDR3 reads TGCAGCGTTGTCTCGGGGGAAAGCCAGAATACGCAGTATTTT.

This chain connects TRBV7-8 to TRBJ2-3; TRBD2 is a possible D gene (5 bases). CDR3 length equals 13 residues. V lost 5 bases to trimming and J lost 5 bases, with 11 bases between them. Germline V gene data show CDR1 as SGHVS and CDR2 as FQNEAQ. Here the CDR3 DNA reads TGTGCCAGCAGCCCGTGGACTCGAGATACGCAGTATTTT. It encodes CASSPWTRDTQYF.

The rearrangement links TRBV7-9 to TRBJ1-6; unclear D gene. Trimming shortened V by 1 base and J by 3 bases, and 4 bases separated the two germline ends. This CDR3 has 14 amino acids. The V gene's germline CDR1 is SEHNR and CDR2 FQNEAQ (reference sequence). CDR3 sequence (DNA): TGTGCCAGCAGCTTAGACAGCTATAATTCACCCCTCCACTTT. It translates to CASSLDSYNSPLHF.

This clone was observed a few times. V gene TRBV7-2 combines with J gene TRBJ1-4; 7 nucleotides line up with TRBD1. V lost 5 bases and J lost 7; bases outside the gene matches: 13. This CDR3 contains 16 residues. The germline V gene has CDR1 SGHTA and CDR2 FQGNSA. The chain's CDR3 is CASSPIPTGKPEKLFF. The CDR3 coding sequence is TGTGCCAGCAGCCCTATCCCGACAGGGAAACCTGAAAAACTGTTTTTT.

The V gene is TRBV9, the J gene TRBJ1-5; D perhaps matches TRBD1 (6 bases). Looked up from germline, CDR1 is SGDLS and CDR2 is YYNGEE. Trimming shortened V by 3 bases and J by 4 bases, and 11 bases separated the two germline ends. This CDR3 is 14 amino acids long. CDR3 protein: CASSGPGENQPQHF. The DNA for the CDR3 is TGTGCCAGCAGCGGCCCAGGGGAAAATCAGCCCCAGCATTTT.

V gene TRBV9 combines with J gene TRBJ2-1; TRBD2 matches 10 bases. V shed 0 bases and J 9 bases; nucleotides not matched to a gene: 6. In germline, CDR1 is SGDLS, CDR2 YYNGEE. The CDR3 length is 15 residues. CDR3 in amino acids: CASSVEQREGPEQFF. In DNA form, the CDR3 reads TGTGCCAGCAGCGTAGAGCAGCGGGAGGGCCCTGAGCAGTTCTTC.

The chain links TRBV13 to TRBJ1-3; D remains unclear. Trimming removed 0 bases at V and 0 bases at J, with 9 bases between. The germline V gene encodes CDR1 PRHDT and CDR2 FYEKMQ (reference sequence). The CDR3 covers 16 residues. CDR3 nucleotides: TGTGCCAGCAGCTTAGGGCCACTTCACTCTGGAAACACCATATATTTT. It specifies CASSLGPLHSGNTIYF. Using reference TRBV13 and TRBJ1-3 for the parts outside the CDR3, the full variable domain is AAGVIQSPRHLIKEKRETATLKCYPIPRHDTVYWYQQGPGQDPQFLISFYEKMQSDKGSIPDRFSAQQFSDYHSELNMSSLELGDSALYFCASSLGPLHSGNTIYFGEGSWLTVV.

The rearrangement links TRBV4-1 to TRBJ2-5; TRBD2 might be the D (5 bases). This CDR3 is built from 18 residues. The V end was cut by 9 bases, the J end by 1 base, with 27 bases between. Looked up from germline, CDR1 is MGHRA and CDR2 is YSYEKL. As DNA, the CDR3 is TGCGCCAGTTCAGGACTTCCTGTCCGTCGCGGTATCCAAGAGACCCAGTACTTC. The encoded protein is CASSGLPVRRGIQETQYF.

The V gene is TRBV2, the J gene TRBJ2-5; D is perhaps TRBD1 or TRBD2 (5 bases each). This CDR3 spans 14 amino acids. V shed 3 bases and J shed 1 base, with 9 bases lying between them. CDR1 is SNHLY, CDR2 FYNNEI, per germline. The CDR3 DNA is TGTGCCAGCAGTGACTGGGACGCCCAAGAGACCCAGTACTTC. Amino acids: CASSDWDAQETQYF.

This chain uses TRBV5-4 with TRBJ2-5; the match to TRBD1 covers 7 bases. CDR3 size: 17 residues. Per the germline V gene, CDR1 is SGHNT and CDR2 is YYREEE (reference sequence). Unmatched junction bases numbered 12, after V lost 0 bases and J lost 4 bases. CDR3 sequence: CASSLVPLTGQRETQYF. The CDR3 DNA sequence: TGTGCCAGCAGCTTGGTCCCGCTGACAGGGCAGCGAGAGACCCAGTACTTC.

The sample holds a few counts of this clone. J is TRBJ1-1 and V is TRBV5-4; TRBD1 aligns across 7 bases. J gave up 0 bases and V 3 bases, and 8 bases lay outside the gene matches. The CDR3 sequence is 16 residues long. The germline V gene encodes CDR1 SGHNT and CDR2 YYREEE (reference sequence). CDR3 region: CASSWGQGVLNTEAFF. The CDR3 nucleotides read TGTGCCAGCAGCTGGGGCCAGGGGGTATTGAACACTGAAGCTTTCTTT. The full variable domain, in which reference TRBV5-4 and TRBJ1-1 provide the parts outside the CDR3, is ETGVTQSPTHLIKTRGQQVTLRCSSQSGHNTVSWYQQALGQGPQFIFQYYREEENGRGNFPPRFSGLQFPNYSSELNVNALELDDSALYLCASSWGQGVLNTEAFFGQGTRLTVV.

V usage is TRBV7-6 and J usage is TRBJ1-3, with 7 bases identical to TRBD1. The CDR3 extends over 17 amino acids. Trimming at V came to 1 base and at J to 0 bases, leaving 6 bases not matched to a gene. The germline gives CDR1 SGHVS, CDR2 FNYEAQ. CDR3 in amino acids: CASSLVLGGASGNTIYF. The CDR3 coding sequence is TGTGCCAGCAGCTTAGTTTTAGGGGGCGCCTCTGGAAACACCATATATTTT. The whole variable domain, remainder taken from reference TRBV7-6 and TRBJ1-3, is GAGVSQSPRYKVTKRGQDVALRCDPISGHVSLYWYRQALGQGPEFLTYFNYEAQQDKSGLPNDRFSAERPEGSISTLTIQRTEQRDSAMYRCASSLVLGGASGNTIYFGEGSWLTVV.

The V call is TRBV9, the J call TRBJ2-7; D is unresolved. Trimming took 0 bases from V and 9 from J, leaving 7 bases between them. CDR3 length: 11 residues. Germline CDR1 SGDLS, CDR2 YYNGEE. The CDR3 bases are TGTGCCAGCAGCGTAGGGTTAGGGCAGTACTTC. Its translation is CASSVGLGQYF.

This clone was seen only once. The J gene is TRBJ2-2, the V gene TRBV7-2; 13 nucleotides align to TRBD2. The CDR3 runs 15 residues. Trimming took 0 bases from V and 9 from J; bases not matched to a gene: 1. From germline, CDR1 is SGHTA and CDR2 FQGNSA. DNA for the CDR3: TGTGCCAGCAGCTTAGCAGGGACTAGCGGGAGGGAGCTGTTTTTT. Translating gives CASSLAGTSGRELFF.

The rearrangement links TRBV28 to TRBJ2-1, with 7 bases lining up with TRBD1. The CDR3 length is 17 residues. The J segment lost 4 bases and the V segment lost 5 bases, leaving 14 bases of the junction unmatched. Per germline, CDR1 MDHEN and CDR2 SYDVKM. The CDR3 loop is CASSLTPRQGSYNEQFF. DNA for the CDR3: TGTGCCAGCAGTCTAACCCCCAGACAGGGTTCGTACAATGAGCAGTTCTTC.

The genes are TRBV5-1 and TRBJ2-3; 9 bases line up with TRBD1. The junction had 4 bases not matched to a gene; V was cut back by 0 bases and J by 2 bases. This CDR3 comprises 16 residues. CDR1 SGHRS and CDR2 YFSETQ come from the germline V gene. CDR3 DNA: TGCGCCAGCAGCTTGGGCCGGGACAGGGACACAGATACGCAGTATTTT. It translates to CASSLGRDRDTDTQYF.